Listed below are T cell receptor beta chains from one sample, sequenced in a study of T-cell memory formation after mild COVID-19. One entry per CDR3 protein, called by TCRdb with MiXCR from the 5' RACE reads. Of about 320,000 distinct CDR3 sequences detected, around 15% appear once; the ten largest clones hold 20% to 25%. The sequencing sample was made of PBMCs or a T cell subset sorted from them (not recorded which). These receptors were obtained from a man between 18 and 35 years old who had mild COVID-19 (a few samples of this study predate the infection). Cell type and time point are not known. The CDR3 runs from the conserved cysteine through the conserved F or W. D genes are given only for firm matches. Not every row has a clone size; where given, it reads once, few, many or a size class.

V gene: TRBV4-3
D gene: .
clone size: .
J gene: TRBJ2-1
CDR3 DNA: TGCGCCAGCAGCCCTCGAGTATCTAGCGCTGAGCAGTTCTTC
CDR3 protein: CASSPRVSSAEQFF

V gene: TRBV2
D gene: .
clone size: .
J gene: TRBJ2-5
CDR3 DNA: TGTGCCAGCAGGACGGAGACCCAGTACTTC
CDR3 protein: CASRTETQYF

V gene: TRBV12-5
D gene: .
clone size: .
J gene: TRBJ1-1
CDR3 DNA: TGTGCTAGTGGTGCATCCCCGGGGATGAACACTGAAGCTTTCTTT
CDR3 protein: CASGASPGMNTEAFF

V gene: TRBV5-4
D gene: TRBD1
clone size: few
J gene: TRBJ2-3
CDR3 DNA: TGTGCCAGCCGATATCAAGGGGGCAACACAGATACGCAGTATTTT
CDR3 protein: CASRYQGGNTDTQYF

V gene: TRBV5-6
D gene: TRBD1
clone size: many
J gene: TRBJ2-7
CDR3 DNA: TGTGCCAGCAGTTCGGGACAGCCCTACGAGCAGTACTTC
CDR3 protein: CASSSGQPYEQYF

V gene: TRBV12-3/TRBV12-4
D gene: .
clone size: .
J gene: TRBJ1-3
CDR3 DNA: TGTGCCAGCAGCCTCTGGGTCGGAGGAAACACCATATATTTT
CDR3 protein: CASSLWVGGNTIYF

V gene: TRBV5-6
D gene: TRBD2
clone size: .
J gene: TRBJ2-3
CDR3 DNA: TGTGCCAGCAGCCCTCCTAGCGGGGGGGCCGATACGCAGTATTTT
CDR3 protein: CASSPPSGGADTQYF

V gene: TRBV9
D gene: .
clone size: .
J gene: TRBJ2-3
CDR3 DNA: TGTGCCAGCACCTCTTTGGGGCGGGGCCGCACATATACGCAGTATTTT
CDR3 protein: CASTSLGRGRTYTQYF

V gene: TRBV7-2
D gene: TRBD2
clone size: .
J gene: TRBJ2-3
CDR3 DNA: TGTGCCAGCAGCTTCTCACGGACTAGTCAGGCAGATACGCAGTATTTT
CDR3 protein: CASSFSRTSQADTQYF

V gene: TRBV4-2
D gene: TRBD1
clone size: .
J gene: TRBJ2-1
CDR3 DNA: TGTGCCAGCAGCCAAGACCGGACAGGGTCGGGTGAGCAGTTCTTC
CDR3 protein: CASSQDRTGSGEQFF

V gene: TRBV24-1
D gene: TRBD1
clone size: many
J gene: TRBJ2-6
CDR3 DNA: TGTGCCACCCAGGGGGCTGCTGGGGCCAACGTCCTGACTTTC
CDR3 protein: CATQGAAGANVLTF

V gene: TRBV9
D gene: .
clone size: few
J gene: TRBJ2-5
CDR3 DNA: TGTGCCAGCAGCACCCTCGGGGGAGTCCAAGAGACCCAGTACTTC
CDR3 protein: CASSTLGGVQETQYF

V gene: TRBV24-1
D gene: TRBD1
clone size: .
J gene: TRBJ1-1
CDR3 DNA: TGTGCCACCAGTGCTTGCCTGGGACAGGGGAACACTGAAGCTTTCTTT
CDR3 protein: CATSACLGQGNTEAFF

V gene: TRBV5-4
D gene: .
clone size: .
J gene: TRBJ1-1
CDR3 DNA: TGTGCCAGCAGCTTGTCCGAGGTATGGAACACTGAAGCTTTCTTT
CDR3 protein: CASSLSEVWNTEAFF

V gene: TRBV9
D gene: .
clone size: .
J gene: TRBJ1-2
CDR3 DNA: TGTGCCAGCAGCGTAGCTACGGCAGGGAACTATGGCTACACCTTC
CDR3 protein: CASSVATAGNYGYTF

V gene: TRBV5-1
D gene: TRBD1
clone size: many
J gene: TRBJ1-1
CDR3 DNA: TGCGCCAGCAGCTCTCGGACAGGGAACACTGAAGCTTTCTTT
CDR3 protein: CASSSRTGNTEAFF